This TCR beta chain came from a study of cytomegalovirus exposure and HLA in healthy donors. Whole-study context: An analysis done earlier identified more than 100 million unique TCR beta sequences from approximately 170 million T cells.

PCR amplification relied on 60 Vbeta primers (plus 13 Jbeta primers). Clones were sequenced by immunoSEQ multiplex PCR, and TCRdb holds only the in-frame ones, with some missing. The sample lists more than 70,000 clones; around 80% were seen once. Study conclusions and caveats: Cytomegalovirus association was listed for about 180 TCR beta chains. There were a few CMV-associated chains whose specificity for CMV antigens was confirmed in vitro.

Of note for this clone: Its antigen is not identified.

V gave up 1 base and J gave up 5 bases, with 11 bases separating them. CDR3 size: 14 residues. Germline V gene lookup returns CDR1 MNHEY and CDR2 SVGAGI. The clonotype was recovered from a man aged 45-65 years in good health and CMV-seropositive. V is TRBV6-5 and J is TRBJ2-5; maybe TRBD2 (6 bases). The source material was PBMCs. As DNA, the CDR3 is TGTGCCAGCAGTTACTACTCTGGGGGGGAGACCCAGTACTTC. This codes for CASSYYSGGETQYF.